The clone carrying this T cell receptor beta chain has only a few counts. Its antigen is currently unknown. Germline V lookup: CDR1 SGHDT, CDR2 YYEEEE. This CDR3 contains 15 residues. Trimming took off 0 bases at V and 2 bases at J, with 9 bases between the two ends. The data originate from a study of blood T cells in healthy people across ages. Study-wide points: Total diversity from one million sequenced T cells was likely underestimated.

A second PCR of 7 to 11 cycles used a sample-barcoded 5' primer and a J-beta primer mix. One entry per CDR3 protein, called by TCRdb with MiXCR from the 5' RACE reads. The table has some 930,000 distinct CDR3 sequences, under 35% seen once. These data were likewise used in another study, on T cells of mothers and their children. This second study says: Related pairs of mothers and children showed slightly higher, non-significant overlap versus unrelated pairs.

The specimen was blood. The clonotype originates from a woman aged 40 to 55 in good health. V gene TRBV5-6 combines with J gene TRBJ2-1; D remains unclear. Here the CDR3 reads CASSLGKRAYNEQFF. The CDR3 coding sequence is TGTGCCAGCAGCTTGGGAAAACGGGCCTACAATGAGCAGTTCTTC. The variable domain in full, with the rest retrieved from reference TRBV5-6 and TRBJ2-1, is DAGVTQSPTHLIKTRGQQVTLRCSPKSGHDTVSWYQQALGQGPQFIFQYYEEEERQRGNFPDRFSGHQFPNYSSELNVNALLLGDSALYLCASSLGKRAYNEQFFGPGTRLTVL.